The 6 T cell receptor beta chains reported below all come from one sample, sequenced in a study of T cell responses to AZD1222 COVID-19 vaccine. Profiling relied on immunoSEQ multiplex PCR, and the TCRdb table lists in-frame clones only, not all of them. The table lists around 80,000 clones, about four fifths of them singletons. The sample was peripheral blood, taken 28 days after the second AZD1222 dose. The source is an adult who received the AZD1222 COVID-19 vaccine.

This clone was seen just once. This sequence joins TRBV5-1 and TRBJ1-1, with no clear D. This CDR3 spans 15 amino acids. Trimming cost V 0 bases and J 2 bases, with 11 bases left between them. Germline values: CDR1 SGHRS, CDR2 YFSETQ. The CDR3 spells CASSLDAATNTEAFF. CDR3 DNA sequence: TGCGCCAGCAGCTTGGATGCAGCGACTAACACTGAAGCTTTCTTT.

The chain couples TRBV30 to TRBJ1-1; D is undetermined. The V and J ends lost 1 base and 0 bases respectively, with 6 bases between them. This CDR3 is 13 amino acids long. Germline-derived CDR1 and CDR2 are GTSNPN and SVGIG (reference sequence). CDR3 nucleotides: TGTGCCTGGAGTGATGGGATGAACACTGAAGCTTTCTTT. Amino acids: CAWSDGMNTEAFF.

This clone came up a few times. The rearrangement links TRBV11-2 to TRBJ2-3; 7 nucleotides match TRBD1. This CDR3 region has 16 residues. Germline V CDR1 and CDR2: SGHAT, FQNNGV. V dropped 1 base and J dropped 2; count of bases not matched to a gene: 6. For the CDR3, the DNA is TGTGCCAGCAGCTTAGCAGGGGGTAGAATCACAGATACGCAGTATTTT. Residues: CASSLAGGRITDTQYF.

This clone appeared a single time. This chain links TRBV20-1 with TRBJ1-2, with no clear D. The CDR3 has 11 amino acids. CDR1 and CDR2 from the germline V gene are DFQATT and SNEGSKA (reference sequence). The ends were cut back, 5 bases at V and 3 bases at J, with 7 bases in the middle. CDR3 bases: TGCAGTGCTGAGGCCTACTATGGCTACACCTTC. It is translated as CSAEAYYGYTF.

This clone was detected once. The CDR3 region is CASSLASGRETQYF. For the CDR3, the DNA is TGTGCCAGCAGCTTAGCAAGCGGCAGAGAGACCCAGTACTTC. The genes are TRBV7-2 and TRBJ2-5, with D possibly matching TRBD2 (5 bases). Germline assignment: CDR1 SGHTA and CDR2 FQGNSA. Trimming cost V 0 bases and J 4 bases, with 9 bases left between them. This CDR3 spans 14 amino acids.

This rearrangement joins TRBV10-3 to TRBJ1-2; D is possibly TRBD1 (6 bases). Germline V gene lookup returns CDR1 ENHRY and CDR2 SYGVKD. The CDR3 length is 15 residues. V was trimmed by 3 bases and J by 4 bases, leaving 15 bases between them. CDR3 DNA sequence: TGTGCCATCAGTGAACGACAGGAAGACACCTATGGCTACACCTTC. This encodes CAISERQEDTYGYTF.